The clone carrying this T cell receptor beta chain was recorded only once. The data are from a study of blood T cell repertoires in COVID-19. About the study: The United States, Italy and Spain were the sources of the acute and convalescent COVID-19 samples. Sample material is recorded as cDNA or gDNA derived from T cells, B-cell-depleted T cells, or PBMCs.

Original analysis: Counts of nucleated cells, estimated from reference gene primer amplification, were obtained. Repertoires were generated with immunoSEQ multiplex PCR, while TCRdb's copy carries only in-frame clones and drops some. V, J and clone size reflect that table, while D and trimming were determined from the DNA. This sample carries roughly 230,000 clones, 88% of them seen once, and the ten largest clones take about 0.64%. The CDR3 sequence is 13 residues long. Germline CDR1 is SEHNR and CDR2 is FQNEAQ (reference sequence). Trimming removed 5 bases from V and 5 bases from J, with 12 bases in between.

J is TRBJ2-5 and V is TRBV7-9, with D possibly matching TRBD2 (6 bases). Sequencing used peripheral blood. This clonotype originated in a human donor in a cohort sampled during active COVID-19. Here the CDR3 reads CASSPSGGETQYF. As DNA, the CDR3 is TGTGCCAGCAGCCCCTCTGGAGGGGAGACCCAGTACTTC.